This T cell receptor (beta chain) is from a study of shared clonotypes between healthy human individuals (dated by TCRdb to about 2020). General notes on the study: A couple of women and three men aged 18 to 49 years were included in the cohort. For each donor, CD4 naive and CD4 memory were each given three plates, CD8 naive was given two plates, and CD8 memory was given one plate. The study deeply sequenced blood TCR repertoires of about five healthy adults to estimate repertoire size and the extent of clonotype sharing between individuals. Different laboratories and diverse techniques were used to prepare libraries and sequence TCR repertoires, to increase sequencing depth and limit assay-specific biases. Between about 0.85 and 10 billion PBMCs per donor were obtained by leukapheresis. The paper as a whole reports these results and caveats: The small number of donors limited the genetic and exposure-history diversity represented. About 4.5% of naive CD4, roughly 3.5% of naive CD8, roughly 2.4% of memory CD4, and around 0.42% of memory CD8 clonotypes were shared across a handful of donors. Only blood was sampled, and tissue TCR repertoires likely differ from those in blood. Rarefaction of sorted-subset datasets indicated incomplete sequencing despite the large sequencing depth. Compared with non-shared clonotypes, clonotypes shared by all four sorted-subset donors had higher generation probabilities. Based on pairwise subsampling, the degree of clonotype sharing among donors was expected to be affected by sequencing depth. Naive subsets generally had larger estimated clonotype richness than memory subsets did.

Of note for this clone: This clone's antigen is unknown. The input lacks base qualities; no much larger clone sits a single base away. Other DNA sequences within the sample encode an identical CDR3.

The donors were healthy, HIV-negative adults who had no recently reported acute infections or vaccinations. All donors were Caucasian adults living in Nashville, Tennessee, USA. CD4+ T cells were enriched by magnetic negative selection; naive cells were then positively selected on CD45RA, and the negative fraction formed the memory subset. Blood was obtained by leukapheresis, after which PBMCs were separated by Ficoll-Histopaque density gradient centrifugation and cryopreserved in liquid nitrogen vapor phase. Analytical flow cytometry was used to check the purity and quantity of each magnetically sorted T cell population. Each sorted fraction had its genomic DNA isolated and then quantified by UV absorbance on a Nanodrop 2000c. TCR CDR3 regions were amplified from genomic DNA by multiplex PCR using the deep immunoSEQ assay. Genomic DNA extracted from each cell subset was distributed evenly over all wells of several immunoSEQ 96-well plates, and each plate served as one replicate. For sorted subsets, roughly 200 ng of genomic DNA, equivalent to roughly 30,000 T cell genomes, went into each replicate PCR. The purified libraries were quantified using a Qubit 3.0 fluorometer, sized with a Bioanalyzer 2100, and then quantified again using the KAPA Library Quantification kit. Each immunoSEQ 96-well plate was sequenced on its own single-read 150-cycle Illumina NextSeq 550 flow cell. The published analysis was carried out like this. Because the immunoSEQ output included only junctional sequences and no quality scores, the filtering could not be the same as the filtering used for full-length reads. Sequences were annotated with PyIR, a Python wrapper for IgBLAST v1.9, using IMGT germline references to assign V/J genes and CDR3. Any read was removed if the V/J assignment was weak (E-value above 1e-6), the CDR3 was missing, or the read contained stop codons, out-of-frame junctions, or ambiguous translated residues. V3J clonotypes were defined by identical inferred V gene, J gene, and CDR3 amino acid sequence. The percentage overlap between two repertoires was calculated by dividing the number of shared unique clonotypes by the size of the smaller repertoire. Repertoire richness was assessed with RTK rarefaction, the Chao1 estimator, and Recon v2.1 estimates of unobserved clonotypes. Generation probabilities for all TCRbeta clonotypes obtained by the gDNA method from four donors were computed using OLGA. The table was pulled from immuneACCESS by TCRdb, which kept in-frame rearrangements only. Such tables lose some clones; where checked, under half of the loss comes from unresolved V genes, and the rest has no known cause. V, J and clone size are those of that table, while D and trimming were read from the DNA. Counted in this sample were millions of clones; 85% to 95% of them appeared once. Approximately 0.13% of the sample is in the top ten clones.

The TCR comes from a man aged 18 to 29 in good health. The sequenced sample consisted of naive CD4+ T cells sorted from blood. The intended sense of this specimen's cell subset or site label: CD45RA+ positively selected.

The CDR3 region: CATSRDRNYGYTF. The nucleotide sequence reads TGTGCCACCAGCAGGGACAGGAACTATGGCTACACCTTC. The chain couples TRBV15 to TRBJ1-2, with 7 middle bases fitting TRBD1. The cysteine opens and the phenylalanine closes a CDR3 of 13 amino acids. Here the CDR3 DNA is all that survives: 39 bases in frame from base 1. CDR1 and CDR2 (LNHNV, YYDKDF) derive from the germline V gene (reference sequence). Ends trimmed: V by 3 bases, J by 2 bases; bases unmatched to a gene: 0.